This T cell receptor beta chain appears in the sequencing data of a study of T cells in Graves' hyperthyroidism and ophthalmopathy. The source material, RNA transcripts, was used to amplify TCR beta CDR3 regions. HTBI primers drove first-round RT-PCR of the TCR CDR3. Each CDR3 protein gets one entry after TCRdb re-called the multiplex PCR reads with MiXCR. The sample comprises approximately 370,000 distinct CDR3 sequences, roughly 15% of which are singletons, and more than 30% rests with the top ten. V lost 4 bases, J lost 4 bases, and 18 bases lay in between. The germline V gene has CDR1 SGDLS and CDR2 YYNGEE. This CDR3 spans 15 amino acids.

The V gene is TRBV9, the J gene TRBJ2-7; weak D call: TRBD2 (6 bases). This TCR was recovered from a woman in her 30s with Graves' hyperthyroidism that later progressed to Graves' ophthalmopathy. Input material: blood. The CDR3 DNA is TGTGCCAGCAGCCTTGGGGCCCGCGGGGCGTACGAGCAGTACTTC. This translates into CASSLGARGAYEQYF. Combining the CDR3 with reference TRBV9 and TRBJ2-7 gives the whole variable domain DSGVTQTPKHLITATGQRVTLRCSPRSGDLSVYWYQQSLDQGLQFLIQYYNGEERAKGNILERFSAQQFPDLHSELNLSSLELGDSALYFCASSLGARGAYEQYFGPGTRLTVT.